The 30 T cell receptor beta chains in this list originate from one sample, sequenced in a study of T-cell reconstitution after alpha-beta-depleted transplantation in children. TCRbeta library construction was performed incorporating unique molecular identifiers. One entry per CDR3 protein results from TCRdb running MiXCR on the PCR reads. The sample includes a few hundred thousand distinct CDR3 sequences, approximately 13% of them seen just once. The sample in question was PBMCs, mostly from graft donor cells, obtained 360 days after TCRalphabeta/CD19-depleted stem cell transplant. The receptors were gathered from a male patient younger than 18 who had a stem cell transplant for acute myeloid leukemia, so the T cells may come from the graft donor.

This clonotype was seen many times. The chain joins TRBV28 to TRBJ2-1; D is ambiguous. Trimming stripped 2 bases from V and 11 bases from J, with 22 bases between. CDR1 is MDHEN, CDR2 SYDVKM, per germline. The CDR3 runs 16 residues. DNA for the CDR3: TGTGCCAGCAGTTTACGTGGCGGCAGCCCGTCCCACCAGCAGTTCTTC. It is translated as CASSLRGGSPSHQQFF.

In its sample, this clonotype was seen many times. The chain recombines TRBV20-1 with TRBJ1-1; possible D gene TRBD1, 6 bases. The CDR3 is 14 residues long. CDR1 and CDR2 from the germline V gene are DFQATT and SNEGSKA (reference sequence). V was trimmed by 4 bases and J by 1 base, leaving 13 bases between them. CDR3 region: CSAKIGGGNTEAFF. The CDR3 DNA reads TGCAGTGCTAAGATCGGGGGCGGGAACACTGAAGCTTTCTTT.

As for this clonotype: A read error may be the cause here, since a much bigger clone is one base away. The chain recombines TRBV5-1 with TRBJ2-7; a weak D match, TRBD2 (6 bases). The V and J ends lost 7 bases and 6 bases respectively, with 17 bases between them. This CDR3 contains 13 residues. In germline, CDR1 is SGHRS, CDR2 YFSETQ. CDR3 amino acids: CASGSGTGGEQYF. The CDR3 nucleotides read TGCGCCAGCGGCTCAGGGACCGGGGGCGAGCAGTACTTC.

This clonotype occurred many times. The chain uses TRBV4-3 and TRBJ2-3; 9 nucleotides align to TRBD1. V gave up 0 bases and J gave up 7 bases; unmatched junction bases: 8. The CDR3 loop spans 16 amino acids. Germline assignment: CDR1 LGHNA and CDR2 YSLEER. The CDR3 DNA sequence: TGCGCCAGCAGCCAAGATGGGACAGGGTCGATTCATACGCAGTATTTT. This sequence encodes CASSQDGTGSIHTQYF.

This clonotype was seen at least ten times. This chain connects TRBV12-3 or TRBV12-4 to TRBJ2-2, with 7 bases identical to TRBD1. The CDR3 has 15 amino acids. The V segment lost 6 bases and the J segment 0 bases; nucleotides outside the gene matches: 4. The CDR3 DNA sequence: TGTGCCAGCAGGCGACAGGGCTCGAACACCGGGGAGCTGTTTTTT. This encodes CASRRQGSNTGELFF.

This clonotype has ten or more counts. The rearrangement joins TRBV7-3 to TRBJ2-1; 7 bases fit TRBD2. The CDR3 covers 16 residues. Germline assignment: CDR1 SGHTA and CDR2 FQGTGA. The junction had 8 bases not matched to a gene; V was cut back by 5 bases and J by 1 base. The CDR3: CASSPRAGASYNEQFF. CDR3 nucleotides: TGTGCCAGCAGCCCTCGCGCGGGAGCGTCCTACAATGAGCAGTTCTTC.

This clonotype was seen a handful of times. This sequence joins TRBV4-3 and TRBJ2-7, with 9 positions matching TRBD1. Germline V lookup: CDR1 LGHNA, CDR2 YSLEER. J lost 4 bases, V lost 3 bases, and 4 bases had no gene match. The CDR3 runs to 14 residues. CDR3 residues: CASSQMTGGYEQYF. The CDR3 coding sequence is TGCGCCAGCAGCCAGATGACAGGGGGGTACGAGCAGTACTTC.

The chain couples TRBV27 to TRBJ2-5; TRBD1 matches 9 bases. Germline CDR1 is MNHEY and CDR2 is SMNVEV (reference sequence). Germline trimming cut 3 bases from V and 7 bases from J; bases unmatched to any gene: 9. The length of the CDR3 is 15 residues. CDR3 in amino acids: CASSFGDRVRGTQYF. The CDR3 bases are TGTGCCAGCAGTTTTGGGGACAGGGTCCGGGGGACCCAGTACTTC.

This clonotype was counted a few times. The chain is built from TRBV7-3 and TRBJ2-1, with 10 bases that match TRBD2. Germline-derived CDR1 and CDR2 are SGHTA and FQGTGA. The CDR3 has 16 amino acids. V trimming: 5 bases; J trimming: 1 base; junction bases outside the gene matches: 5. CDR3 DNA sequence: TGTGCCAGCAGCCCAACACTAGCGGGATCCTACAATGAGCAGTTCTTC. Translated: CASSPTLAGSYNEQFF.

The gene calls are TRBV23-1 and TRBJ2-3; D is uncertain. TRBV23-1 is treated as an ORF (open reading frame) with a function not yet certain. CDR3 length: 9 amino acids. V gave up 3 bases and J gave up 14 bases, with 6 bases separating them. CDR3: CASSQGPYF. CDR3 coding DNA: TGCGCCAGCAGTCAGGGCCCGTATTTT.

This clonotype was found many times. This chain uses TRBV6-4 with TRBJ2-1; 11 bases are shared with TRBD2. Germline V gene data show CDR1 as MRHNA and CDR2 as SNTAGT. V shed 6 bases and J 4 bases; nucleotides not matched to a gene: 5. The CDR3 is 15 residues long. The chain's CDR3 is CASSLGTSGYNEQFF. The DNA for the CDR3 is TGTGCCAGCAGCTTGGGGACTAGCGGTTACAATGAGCAGTTCTTC.

The chain joins TRBV7-2 to TRBJ1-5, with a possible D match to TRBD1 (5 bases). V dropped 3 bases and J dropped 2 bases, with 14 bases sitting between them. The CDR3 extends over 16 amino acids. Germline CDR1 is SGHTA and CDR2 is FQGNSA. CDR3 sequence (DNA): TGTGCCAGCAGCTTGAGGGGAAGTCGGGGCAATCAGCCCCAGCATTTT. Protein: CASSLRGSRGNQPQHF.

The V call is TRBV4-3, the J call TRBJ2-3; D is uncertain. In germline, CDR1 is LGHNA, CDR2 YSLEER. V shed 4 bases and J shed 2 bases, with 16 bases lying between them. This CDR3 region has 16 residues. CDR3 residues: CASSPSTLSFTDTQYF. For the CDR3, the DNA is TGCGCCAGCAGCCCCTCTACCTTAAGTTTCACAGATACGCAGTATTTT.

The chain has TRBV12-3 or TRBV12-4 and TRBJ2-2; 9 bases line up with TRBD1. The CDR3 has 16 residues. Trimming removed 5 bases from V and 3 bases from J; junction bases left unmatched: 7. The DNA of the CDR3 is TGTGCCAGCAGTCCACAGACAGGGGGGGACACCGGGGAGCTGTTTTTT. Encoded protein: CASSPQTGGDTGELFF.

V is TRBV7-2 and J is TRBJ2-5; tentatively, D is TRBD2 (5 bases). The V end was cut by 0 bases, the J end by 5 bases, with 10 bases between. The CDR3 runs to 14 residues. CDR1 SGHTA and CDR2 FQGNSA come from the germline V gene. CDR3 nucleotide sequence: TGTGCCAGCAGCTTAGCTCAGTTAGCGGAGACCCAGTACTTC. Encoded protein: CASSLAQLAETQYF.

This clonotype was observed a few times. The chain combines TRBV5-1 with TRBJ2-1, with TRBD2 matching over 8 bases. In germline, CDR1 is SGHRS, CDR2 YFSETQ. The CDR3 is made up of 17 amino acids. After removal of 3 bases from V and 0 bases from J, the junction contained 8 bases not matched to a gene. In DNA, the CDR3 is TGCGCCAGCAGCTATGGACTAGCCGGGGGCTCCTACAATGAGCAGTTCTTC. Its translation: CASSYGLAGGSYNEQFF.

This clonotype was seen ten or more times. The chain couples TRBV5-1 to TRBJ2-7; 9 bases align to TRBD1. Germline V gene sequence: CDR1 SGHRS, CDR2 YFSETQ. The CDR3 has 15 amino acids. V lost 2 bases to trimming and J lost 3 bases; unmatched junction nucleotides: 6. The CDR3, as DNA: TGCGCCAGCAGCTTAGGACAGGGGCTATTCTACGAGCAGTACTTC. This gives the protein CASSLGQGLFYEQYF.

In its sample, this clonotype was seen many times. One end of the junction is discordant with germline, which a read error may explain. This chain joins TRBV7-7 and TRBJ2-2; D ambiguous. The germline V gene has CDR1 SSHAT and CDR2 FNYEAQ (reference sequence). This CDR3 contains 18 residues. The CDR3 bases are TGTGCTAGCAGCGTTTTGGCCTTGACCACCGCAAACACCGGGGAGCTGTTTTTT. It yields the protein CASSVLALTTANTGELFF.

The sample holds many counts of this clonotype. The gene calls are TRBV6-2 or TRBV6-3 and TRBJ2-1, with 8 bases identical to TRBD2. The CDR3 length is 15 residues. CDR1 and CDR2 (germline): MNHEY, SVGEGT. V shed 7 bases, J shed 9 bases, and the junction held 14 bases outside the gene matches. DNA for the CDR3: TGTGCCAGCACCAACGGGGGACTAGGATCGGCTGAGCAGTTCTTC. As protein: CASTNGGLGSAEQFF.

This clonotype was seen a few times. The chain is built from TRBV20-1 and TRBJ2-1, with unresolved D. V was pared by 1 base and J by 5 bases, with 12 bases between. This CDR3 has 14 amino acids. Germline V gives CDR1 DFQATT, CDR2 SNEGSKA (reference sequence). The CDR3 DNA reads TGCAGTGCTAGAGGGCAGCTGATTAACAATGAGCAGTTCTTC. This codes for CSARGQLINNEQFF.

In its sample, this clonotype was seen a few times. The chain links TRBV20-1 to TRBJ2-3; 10 nucleotides match TRBD2. The germline V gene encodes CDR1 DFQATT and CDR2 SNEGSKA (reference sequence). The trim removed 2 bases at V and 5 bases at J, leaving 1 base unmatched. This CDR3 region has 13 residues. The CDR3 protein is CSARRTSGDTQYF. For the CDR3, the DNA is TGCAGTGCTAGACGGACTAGCGGAGATACGCAGTATTTT.

The chain uses TRBV7-3 and TRBJ2-5, with unresolved D. V lost 5 bases to trimming and J lost 2 bases, with 9 bases between them. Germline CDR1 reads SGHTA; CDR2 reads FQGTGA. The CDR3 length is 13 residues. CDR3 coding DNA: TGTGCCAGCAGCAACGACAATCAAGAGACCCAGTACTTC. This translates into CASSNDNQETQYF. The full variable domain, with the rest looked up from reference TRBV7-3 and TRBJ2-5, is GAGVSQTPSNKVTEKGKYVELRCDPISGHTALYWYRQSLGQGPEFLIYFQGTGAADDSGLPNDRFFAVRPEGSVSTLKIQRTERGDSAVYLCASSNDNQETQYFGPGTRLLVL.

This clonotype was seen more than once but under ten times. The chain uses TRBV29-1 and TRBJ1-4, with D possibly TRBD1 on 6 matching bases. Per the germline V gene, CDR1 is SQVTM and CDR2 is ANQGSEA. V was pared by 7 bases and J by 4 bases, with 16 bases between. The CDR3 spans 14 residues. Here the CDR3 DNA reads TGCAGCGCATCGAGGGGGGGGTATAATGAAAAACTGTTTTTT. Translating gives CSASRGGYNEKLFF.

The chain links TRBV15 to TRBJ2-1, with 9 bases aligning to TRBD2. The CDR3 contains 15 residues. J gave up 6 bases and V 2 bases, and 5 bases lay outside the gene matches. CDR1 is LNHNV and CDR2 is YYDKDF in the germline V gene (reference sequence). In DNA form, the CDR3 reads TGTGCCACCAGCAGATTAGCGGGAGTGGCCAATGAGCAGTTCTTC. As protein: CATSRLAGVANEQFF.

This clonotype was detected only a few times. The genes are TRBV9 and TRBJ2-7; 13 bases map to TRBD2. J was trimmed by 0 bases and V by 2 bases; bases with no gene match: 8. Looked up from germline, CDR1 is SGDLS and CDR2 is YYNGEE. The CDR3 has 18 amino acids. As DNA, the CDR3 is TGTGCCAGCAGCGTGGGGACTCGGACTAGCGGGAGCTCCTACGAGCAGTACTTC. This sequence encodes CASSVGTRTSGSSYEQYF.

This clonotype was detected a few times. This chain joins TRBV7-9 and TRBJ2-7, with 7 bases aligning to TRBD1. CDR1 and CDR2 from the germline V gene are SEHNR and FQNEAQ (reference sequence). V shed 4 bases and J 10 bases; nucleotides not matched to a gene: 7. This CDR3 contains 12 residues. This chain's CDR3 is CASSYDTGVQYF. DNA for the CDR3: TGTGCCAGCAGCTACGACACAGGGGTTCAGTACTTC.

This clonotype came up many times. The chain joins TRBV18 to TRBJ1-2; no clear D gene. The germline CDR1 and CDR2 sequences are KGHSH and LQKENI. Trimming left V 6 bases short and J 1 base short, with 15 bases between. The CDR3 contains 15 residues. The CDR3 reads CASSPWGDGNYGYTF. The DNA of the CDR3 is TGTGCCAGCTCCCCTTGGGGAGATGGTAACTATGGCTACACCTTC.

At least ten counts were recorded for this clonotype. The V gene is TRBV12-3 or TRBV12-4, the J gene TRBJ2-5; TRBD2 aligns across 13 bases. The CDR3 has 15 amino acids. The J segment lost 2 bases and the V segment lost 4 bases, leaving 1 base of the junction unmatched. The CDR3 bases are TGTGCCAGCAGTTCGGGACTAGCGGGACAAGAGACCCAGTACTTC. Amino acids: CASSSGLAGQETQYF.

Many counts were recorded for this clonotype. The chain has TRBV29-1 and TRBJ2-7; 9 bases are a match to TRBD1. CDR1 is SQVTM and CDR2 is ANQGSEA in the germline V gene. With 8 bases clipped from V and 5 bases from J, the junction kept 13 bases outside the gene matches. The CDR3 spans 14 residues. The CDR3: CSSLGGQGFNEQYF. The DNA of the CDR3 is TGCAGCTCCCTGGGGGGACAGGGCTTCAACGAGCAGTACTTC.

This chain uses TRBV9 with TRBJ1-5; no clear D. The germline V gene has CDR1 SGDLS and CDR2 YYNGEE. The CDR3 sequence is 16 residues long. The ends were cut back, 4 bases at V and 0 bases at J, with 14 bases in the middle. In nucleotides, the CDR3 is TGTGCCAGCAGCCCCCAGCCAGGTTATAGCAATCAGCCCCAGCATTTT. This sequence encodes CASSPQPGYSNQPQHF.